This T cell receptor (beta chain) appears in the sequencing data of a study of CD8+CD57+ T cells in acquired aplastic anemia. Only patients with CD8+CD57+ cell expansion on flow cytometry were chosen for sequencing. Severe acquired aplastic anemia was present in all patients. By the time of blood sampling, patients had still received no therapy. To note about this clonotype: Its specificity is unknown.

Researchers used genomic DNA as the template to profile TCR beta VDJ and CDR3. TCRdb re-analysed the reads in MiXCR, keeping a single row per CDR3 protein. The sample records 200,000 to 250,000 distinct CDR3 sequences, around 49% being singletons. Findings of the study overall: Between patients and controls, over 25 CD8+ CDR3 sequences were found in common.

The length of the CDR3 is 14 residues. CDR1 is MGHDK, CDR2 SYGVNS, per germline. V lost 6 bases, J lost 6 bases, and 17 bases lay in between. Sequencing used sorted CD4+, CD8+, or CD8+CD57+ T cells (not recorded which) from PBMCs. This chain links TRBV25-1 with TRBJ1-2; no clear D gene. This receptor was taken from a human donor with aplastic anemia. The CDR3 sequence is CASSLELHTHGYTF. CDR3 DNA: TGTGCCAGCAGCTTGGAACTCCATACCCATGGCTACACCTTC.